The TCR beta chain under discussion was sequenced for a study of human T cells and chemical hapten exposure. This clonotype was seen a handful of times. The antigen remains unidentified. Study-wide results and limits: Clustering by CDR3 similarity yielded significantly more large clusters from expanded TCRs than controls. A positive correlation with patch test score was found for PT1 expanded TCR counts.

Within the library, unique molecular identifiers were attached to each individual cDNA molecule. TCRdb ran MiXCR on the RACE reads and lists one entry per CDR3 protein. The table shows 110,000 or so distinct CDR3 sequences, with around 34% occurring only once. This CDR3 spans 14 amino acids. Germline V gene data show CDR1 as SGHRS and CDR2 as YFSETQ. Trimming left V 4 bases short and J 1 base short, with 10 bases between. Time point of the sample: patch test 3, about 24 weeks after DPC sensitization. Treatment given: therapeutic diphenylcyclopropenone sensitization with weekly scalp DPC. The chain links TRBV5-1 to TRBJ2-3, with a tentative D call TRBD2 (6 bases). The source is a man between 40 and 49 years old with alopecia areata. Some clones in this sample may be carry-over from other donors' samples. Source: whole blood, taken in connection with sensitization to the hapten diphenylcyclopropenone (DPC). The CDR3 loop is CASSGGGGTDTQYF. In DNA, the CDR3 is TGCGCCAGCAGCGGAGGCGGGGGCACAGATACGCAGTATTTT.